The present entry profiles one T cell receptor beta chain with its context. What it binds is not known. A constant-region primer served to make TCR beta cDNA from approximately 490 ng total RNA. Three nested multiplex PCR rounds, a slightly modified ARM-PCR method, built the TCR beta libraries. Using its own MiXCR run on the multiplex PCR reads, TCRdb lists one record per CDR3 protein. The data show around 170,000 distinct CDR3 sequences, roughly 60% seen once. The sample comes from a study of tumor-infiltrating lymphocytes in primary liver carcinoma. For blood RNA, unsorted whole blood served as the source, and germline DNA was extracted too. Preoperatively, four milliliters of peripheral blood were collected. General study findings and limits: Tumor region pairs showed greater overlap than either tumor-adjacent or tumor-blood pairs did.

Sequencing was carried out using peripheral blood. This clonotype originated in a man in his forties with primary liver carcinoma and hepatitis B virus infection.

The CDR3 loop is CSVLVAYEQYF. The CDR3 DNA sequence: TGCAGCGTTCTCGTGGCGTACGAGCAGTACTTC. The chain uses TRBV29-1 and TRBJ2-7; the D is unclear. Germline V lookup: CDR1 SQVTM, CDR2 ANQGSEA. The germline V and J ends were trimmed by 5 bases and 4 bases, with 9 bases remaining between them. The CDR3 has 11 amino acids.